These 14 T cell receptor beta chains share one sample of origin, sequenced in a study of T-cell reconstitution after alpha-beta-depleted transplantation in children. Preparation of the TCRbeta library involved a method that used unique molecular identifiers. TCRdb re-analysed the PCR reads in MiXCR, keeping a single row per CDR3 protein. The table shows 250,000 to 300,000 distinct CDR3 sequences, with about 9.9% occurring only once. The material was peripheral blood, obtained 180 days after TCRalphabeta/CD19-depleted stem cell transplant. The receptors here all came from a male patient aged 2-15 years who had a stem cell transplant for chronic granulomatous disease, so the T cells may come from the graft donor.

This clonotype was observed at least ten times. A much larger clone differs by one base, so this may be a read error. V is TRBV6-5 and J is TRBJ2-7; D not certain. Trimming stripped 2 bases from V and 0 bases from J, with 8 bases between. Germline CDR1 and CDR2: MNHEY and SVGAGI. The CDR3 runs 14 residues. The CDR3 DNA is TGTGCCAGCAGTTACGGCAGGAGCTCCTACGAGCAGTACTTC. It is translated as CASSYGRSSYEQYF.

V gene TRBV6-2 or TRBV6-3 combines with J gene TRBJ2-1, with D possibly TRBD2 on 5 matching bases. Trimming took off 4 bases at V and 7 bases at J, with 11 bases between the two ends. The CDR3 totals 13 residues. Germline lookup yields CDR1 MNHEY and CDR2 SVGEGT. The DNA for the CDR3 is TGTGCCAGCAGTTCCCAACTAGAGAATGAGCAGTTCTTC. Residues: CASSSQLENEQFF.

This clonotype was counted only a few times. The chain has TRBV5-6 and TRBJ2-5; the D gene is possibly TRBD1 (6 bases). Germline lookup yields CDR1 SGHDT and CDR2 YYEEEE. CDR3 length: 14 residues. Trimming removed 3 bases at V and 4 bases at J, with 13 bases between. The CDR3 DNA reads TGTGCCAGCAGCTCCGACAGGTTGCTAGAGACCCAGTACTTC. Its translation: CASSSDRLLETQYF.

The V gene is TRBV4-3, the J gene TRBJ2-7; D may match TRBD1 or TRBD2 (6 bases each). The germline CDR1 and CDR2 sequences are LGHNA and YSLEER. The CDR3 sequence is 12 residues long. The germline V and J ends were trimmed by 1 base and 6 bases, with 7 bases remaining between them. As DNA, the CDR3 is TGCGCCAGCAGCCAAGGGGGGGCCGAGCAGTACTTC. As protein: CASSQGGAEQYF.

The rearrangement uses TRBV20-1 and TRBJ2-3; 11 bases align to TRBD2. V dropped 6 bases and J dropped 5; count of bases not matched to a gene: 7. Germline V CDR1 and CDR2: DFQATT, SNEGSKA (reference sequence). The CDR3 covers 14 residues. CDR3 region: CSAQLAGVKDTQYF. DNA of the CDR3: TGCAGTGCCCAACTAGCGGGAGTGAAAGATACGCAGTATTTT.

This clonotype has a count of ten or more. The chain employs TRBV11-2 and TRBJ2-5; D not resolved. CDR1 and CDR2 from the germline V gene are SGHAT and FQNNGV. Trimming shortened V by 5 bases and J by 2 bases, and 9 bases separated the two germline ends. This CDR3 region has 13 residues. The chain's CDR3 is CASSPQRQETQYF. In nucleotides, the CDR3 is TGTGCCAGCAGCCCTCAAAGACAAGAGACCCAGTACTTC.

This clonotype was found many times. V is TRBV20-1 and J is TRBJ2-1; tentative D call: TRBD2 (5 bases). Germline loops: CDR1 DFQATT, CDR2 SNEGSKA (reference sequence). The CDR3 extends over 14 amino acids. The germline V and J ends were trimmed by 1 base and 3 bases, with 10 bases remaining between them. For the CDR3, the DNA is TGCAGTGCTAGAGCCGGGGTGAGCTACAATGAGCAGTTCTTC. Translating it yields CSARAGVSYNEQFF.

The chain joins TRBV12-3 or TRBV12-4 to TRBJ1-1; tentative D call: TRBD1 (6 bases). The CDR3 is 14 amino acids. V lost 3 bases, J lost 5 bases, and 13 bases lay in between. CDR3 nucleotides: TGTGCCAGCAGTTTCGGGACACCCGGAACTGAAGCTTTCTTT. This gives the protein CASSFGTPGTEAFF.

This clonotype was observed many times. This sequence joins TRBV20-1 and TRBJ2-2; 7 nucleotides match TRBD2. CDR3 length: 14 amino acids. Unmatched junction bases numbered 4, after V lost 2 bases and J lost 4 bases. CDR1 and CDR2 (germline): DFQATT, SNEGSKA (reference sequence). The CDR3 sequence: CSARPGLTTGELFF. CDR3 bases: TGCAGTGCTAGACCGGGACTAACCACCGGGGAGCTGTTTTTT.

This clonotype appeared many times. The chain couples TRBV10-3 to TRBJ1-1, with 9 bases identical to TRBD1. CDR1 and CDR2 from the germline V gene are ENHRY and SYGVKD. V lost 6 bases and J lost 11; bases outside the gene matches: 13. CDR3 length equals 14 residues. Here the CDR3 reads CAIREPYRGRDAFF. The CDR3 DNA reads as TGTGCCATCAGAGAACCCTACAGGGGGCGGGATGCTTTCTTT.

This clonotype was observed a single time. The rearrangement joins TRBV19 to TRBJ1-4, with D hard to call. The V end lost 6 bases, the J end lost 3 bases, and 11 bases lay between the germline ends. The germline V gene has CDR1 LNHDA and CDR2 SQIVND (reference sequence). The CDR3 is 14 residues long. The CDR3 is CASSPGWANEKLFF. For the CDR3, the DNA is TGTGCCAGTAGCCCCGGGTGGGCTAATGAAAAACTGTTTTTT.

This clonotype appeared a single time. A much larger clone differs from this one at a single base, so this may be a read error. CDR3 loop: CASTTREIHGYTF. CDR3 DNA sequence: TGTGCCAGCACCACGCGGGAAATCCATGGCTACACCTTC. The chain employs TRBV7-9 and TRBJ1-2; no reliable D call. The CDR3 consists of 13 residues. Germline CDR1 and CDR2: SEHNR and FQNEAQ (reference sequence). V was cut by 7 bases and J by 6 bases, with 15 bases left in between.

This clonotype was counted many times. The chain combines TRBV20-1 with TRBJ2-7; D is possibly TRBD1 or TRBD2 (5 bases each). The CDR3 is 12 residues long. Per germline, CDR1 DFQATT and CDR2 SNEGSKA (reference sequence). V was shortened by 6 bases and J by 3 bases, with 12 bases between the two germline ends. Here the CDR3 reads CSANRDGYEQYF. The CDR3 DNA sequence: TGCAGTGCAAACCGGGACGGCTACGAGCAGTACTTC.

This clonotype was observed at least ten times. The rearrangement links TRBV11-3 to TRBJ2-1, with 7 nucleotides matching TRBD1. CDR1 is SGHNT and CDR2 is YENEEA in the germline V gene. The CDR3 runs 15 residues. After removal of 1 base from V and 7 bases from J, the junction contained 7 bases not matched to a gene. CDR3 residues: CASSLGQGKGNEQFF. CDR3 DNA sequence: TGTGCCAGCAGCTTAGGACAGGGAAAGGGAAATGAGCAGTTCTTC.